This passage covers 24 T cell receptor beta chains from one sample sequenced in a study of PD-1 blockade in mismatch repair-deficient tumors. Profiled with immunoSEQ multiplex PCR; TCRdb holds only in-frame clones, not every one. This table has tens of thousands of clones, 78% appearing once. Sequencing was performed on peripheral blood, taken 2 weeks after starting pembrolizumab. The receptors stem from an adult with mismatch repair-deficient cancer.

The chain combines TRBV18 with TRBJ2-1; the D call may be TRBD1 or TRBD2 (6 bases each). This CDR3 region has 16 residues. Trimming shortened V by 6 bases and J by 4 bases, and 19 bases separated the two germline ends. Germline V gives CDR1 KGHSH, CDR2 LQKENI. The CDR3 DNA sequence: TGTGCCAGCTCTGCCGACGGGGGCTACGTTTACAATGAGCAGTTCTTC. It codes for CASSADGGYVYNEQFF.

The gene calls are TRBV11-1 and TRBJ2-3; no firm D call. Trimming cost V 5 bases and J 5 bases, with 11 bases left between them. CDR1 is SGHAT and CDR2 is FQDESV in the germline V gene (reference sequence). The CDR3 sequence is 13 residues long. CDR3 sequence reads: CASSAGIRDTQYF. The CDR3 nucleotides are TGTGCCAGCAGCGCAGGAATACGAGATACGCAGTATTTT.

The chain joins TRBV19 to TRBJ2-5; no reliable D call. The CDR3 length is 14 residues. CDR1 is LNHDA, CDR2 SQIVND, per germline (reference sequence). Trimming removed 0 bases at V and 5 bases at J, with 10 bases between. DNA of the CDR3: TGTGCCAGTAGTATAGAGAACGGTCGGGAGACCCAGTACTTC. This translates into CASSIENGRETQYF.

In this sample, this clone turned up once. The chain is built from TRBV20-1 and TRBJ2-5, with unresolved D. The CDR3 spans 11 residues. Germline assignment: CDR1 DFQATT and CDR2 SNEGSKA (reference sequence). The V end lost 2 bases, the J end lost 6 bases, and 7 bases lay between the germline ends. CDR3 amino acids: CSARHQKTQYF. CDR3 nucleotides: TGCAGTGCTAGACATCAGAAGACCCAGTACTTC.

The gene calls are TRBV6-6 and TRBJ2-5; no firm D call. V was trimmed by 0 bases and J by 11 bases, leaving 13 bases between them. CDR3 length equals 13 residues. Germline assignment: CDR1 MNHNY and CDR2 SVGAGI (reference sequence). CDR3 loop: CASSYSQEFEQYF. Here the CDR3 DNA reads TGTGCCAGCAGTTACTCTCAGGAGTTTGAGCAGTACTTC.

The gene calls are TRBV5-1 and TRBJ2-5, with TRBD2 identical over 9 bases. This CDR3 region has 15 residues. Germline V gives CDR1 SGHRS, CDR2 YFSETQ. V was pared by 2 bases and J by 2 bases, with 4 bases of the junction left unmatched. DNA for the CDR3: TGCGCCAGCAGCTTAGGCGGGGGGGGTCAAGAGACCCAGTACTTC. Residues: CASSLGGGGQETQYF.

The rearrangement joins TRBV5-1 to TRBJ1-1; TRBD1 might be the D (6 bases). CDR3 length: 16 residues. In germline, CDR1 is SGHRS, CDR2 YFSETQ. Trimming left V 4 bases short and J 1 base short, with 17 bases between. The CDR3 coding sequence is TGCGCCAGCAGCAGAATTTCACAGGGTGCGAACACTGAAGCTTTCTTT. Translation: CASSRISQGANTEAFF.

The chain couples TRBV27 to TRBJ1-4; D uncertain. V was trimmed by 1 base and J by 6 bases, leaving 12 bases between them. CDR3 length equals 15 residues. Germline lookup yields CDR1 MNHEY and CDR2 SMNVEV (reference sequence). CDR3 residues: CASSLFGRWDEKLFF. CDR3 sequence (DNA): TGTGCCAGCAGTTTATTTGGGAGGTGGGATGAAAAACTGTTTTTT.

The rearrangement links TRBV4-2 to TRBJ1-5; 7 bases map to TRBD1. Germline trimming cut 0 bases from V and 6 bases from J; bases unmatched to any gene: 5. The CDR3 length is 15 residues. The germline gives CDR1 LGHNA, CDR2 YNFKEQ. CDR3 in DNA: TGTGCCAGCAGCCAAGAACAGGGGAGGGGTCAGCCCCAGCATTTT. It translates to CASSQEQGRGQPQHF.

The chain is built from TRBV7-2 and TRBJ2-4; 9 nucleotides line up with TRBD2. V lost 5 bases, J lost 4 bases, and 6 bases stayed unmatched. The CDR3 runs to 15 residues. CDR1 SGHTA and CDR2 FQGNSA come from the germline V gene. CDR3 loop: CASSSGLAIKNIQYF. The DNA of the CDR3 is TGTGCCAGCAGCAGCGGACTAGCGATTAAAAACATTCAGTACTTC.

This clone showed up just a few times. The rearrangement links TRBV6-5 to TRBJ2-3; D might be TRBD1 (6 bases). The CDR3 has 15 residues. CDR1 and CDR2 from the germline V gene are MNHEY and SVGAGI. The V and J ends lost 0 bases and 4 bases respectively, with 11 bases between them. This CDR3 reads CASSYSSGVADTQYF. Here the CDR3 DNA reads TGTGCCAGCAGTTACTCGTCAGGGGTAGCAGATACGCAGTATTTT.

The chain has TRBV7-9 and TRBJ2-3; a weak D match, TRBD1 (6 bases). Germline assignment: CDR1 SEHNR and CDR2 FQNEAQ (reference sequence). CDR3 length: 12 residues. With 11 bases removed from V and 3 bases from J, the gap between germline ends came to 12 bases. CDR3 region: CAGGFNTDTQYF. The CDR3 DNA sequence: TGTGCCGGGGGCTTTAATACAGATACGCAGTATTTT.

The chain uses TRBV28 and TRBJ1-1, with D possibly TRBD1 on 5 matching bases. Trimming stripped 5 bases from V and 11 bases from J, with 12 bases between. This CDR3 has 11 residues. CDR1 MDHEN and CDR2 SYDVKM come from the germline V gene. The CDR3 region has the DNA TGTGCCAGCAGTGATAAGGGGTATGCTTTCTTT. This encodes CASSDKGYAFF.

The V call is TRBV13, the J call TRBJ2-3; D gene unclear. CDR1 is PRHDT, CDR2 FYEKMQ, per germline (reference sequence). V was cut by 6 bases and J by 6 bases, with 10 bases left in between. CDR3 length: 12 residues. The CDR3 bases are TGTGCCAGCAGTTTCATGGGGGATACGCAGTATTTT. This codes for CASSFMGDTQYF.

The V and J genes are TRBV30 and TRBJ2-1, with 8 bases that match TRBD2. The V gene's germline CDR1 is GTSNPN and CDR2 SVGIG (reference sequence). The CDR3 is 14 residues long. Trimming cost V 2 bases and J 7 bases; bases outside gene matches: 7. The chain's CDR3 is CAWSRYAGGNEQFF. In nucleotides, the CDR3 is TGTGCCTGGAGTCGGTACGCGGGGGGAAATGAGCAGTTCTTC.

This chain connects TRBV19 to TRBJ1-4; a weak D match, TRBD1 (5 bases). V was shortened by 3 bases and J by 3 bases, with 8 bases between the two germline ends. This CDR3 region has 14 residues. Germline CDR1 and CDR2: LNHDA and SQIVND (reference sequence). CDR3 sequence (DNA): TGTGCCAGTAGTATGGGCAGGGCTAATGAAAAACTGTTTTTT. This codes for CASSMGRANEKLFF.

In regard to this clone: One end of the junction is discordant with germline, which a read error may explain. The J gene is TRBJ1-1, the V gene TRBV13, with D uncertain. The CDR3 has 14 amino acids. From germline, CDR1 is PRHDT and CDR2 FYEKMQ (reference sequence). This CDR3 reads CASSLGYGSSEAFF. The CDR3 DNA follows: TGTGCCAGCAGCCTAGGATACGGAAGCTCTGAAGCTTTCTTT.

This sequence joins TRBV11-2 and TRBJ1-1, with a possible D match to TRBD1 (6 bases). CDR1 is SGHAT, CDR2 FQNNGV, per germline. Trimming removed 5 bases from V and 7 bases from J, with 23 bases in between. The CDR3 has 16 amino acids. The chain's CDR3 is CASSPPNPGALNEAFF. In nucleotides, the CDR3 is TGTGCCAGCAGCCCCCCTAATCCAGGGGCGCTAAATGAAGCTTTCTTT.

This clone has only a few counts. The CDR3 region is CASSESTGTGTGELFF. For the CDR3, the DNA is TGCGCCAGCAGTGAGTCAACAGGGACGGGGACCGGGGAGCTGTTTTTT. This chain joins TRBV10-2 and TRBJ2-2, with D possibly being TRBD1 (6 bases). V was pared by 0 bases and J by 5 bases, with 13 bases between. The CDR3 covers 16 residues. Germline V CDR1 and CDR2: WSHSY, SAAADI.

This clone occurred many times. The CDR3 loop reads CASSLRGQANTGELFF. In DNA form, the CDR3 reads TGTGCCAGCAGCTTGAGGGGACAGGCGAACACCGGGGAGCTGTTTTTT. The chain has TRBV5-5 and TRBJ2-2, with TRBD1 identical over 8 bases. Trimming cost V 1 base and J 0 bases; bases outside gene matches: 2. CDR3 length: 16 amino acids. Germline V gene sequence: CDR1 SGHKS, CDR2 YYEKEE (reference sequence).

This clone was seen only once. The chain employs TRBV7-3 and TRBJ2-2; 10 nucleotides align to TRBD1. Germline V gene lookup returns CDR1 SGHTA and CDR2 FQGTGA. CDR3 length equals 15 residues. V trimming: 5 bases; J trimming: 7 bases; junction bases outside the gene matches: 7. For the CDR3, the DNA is TGTGCCAGCAGCCGTGGGACAGGGGAAGTCGGGGAGCTGTTTTTT. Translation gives CASSRGTGEVGELFF.

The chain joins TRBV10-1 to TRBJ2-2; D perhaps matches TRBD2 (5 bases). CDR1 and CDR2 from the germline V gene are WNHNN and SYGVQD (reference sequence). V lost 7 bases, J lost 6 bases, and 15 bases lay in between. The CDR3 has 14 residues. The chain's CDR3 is CASTDFMGAGELFF. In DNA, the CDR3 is TGCGCCAGCACTGATTTCATGGGAGCCGGGGAGCTGTTTTTT.

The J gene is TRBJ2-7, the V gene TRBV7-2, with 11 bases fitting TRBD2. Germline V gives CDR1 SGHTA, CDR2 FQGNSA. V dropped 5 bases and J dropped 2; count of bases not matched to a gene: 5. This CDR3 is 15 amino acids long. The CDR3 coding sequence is TGTGCCAGCAGCCCCGGGACTAGCGGACCCTACGAGCAGTACTTC. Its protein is CASSPGTSGPYEQYF.

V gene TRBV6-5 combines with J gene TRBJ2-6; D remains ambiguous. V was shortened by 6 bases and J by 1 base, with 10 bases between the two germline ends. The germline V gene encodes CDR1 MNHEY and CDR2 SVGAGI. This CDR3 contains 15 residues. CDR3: CASSQRRSGANVLTF. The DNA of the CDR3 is TGTGCCAGCAGCCAACGACGGTCTGGGGCCAACGTCCTGACTTTC.